The present entry profiles one T cell receptor beta chain with its context. This record comes from a study of patients and donors after allogeneic stem cell transplantation. Per the germline V gene, CDR1 is KGHSH and CDR2 is LQKENI. Trimming shortened V by 8 bases and J by 0 bases, and 5 bases separated the two germline ends. This CDR3 spans 11 amino acids. TCRdb re-called the RT-PCR reads through MiXCR, storing one row per CDR3 protein. The sample yields approximately 57,000 distinct CDR3 sequences, about an eighth seen once. The sequenced material came from blood, either unsorted or a sorted T cell fraction (not recorded which). This TCR derives from a human donor who was either an allogeneic HSCT recipient or a stem cell or donor lymphocyte infusion donor (not recorded which). It is not recorded whose cells these are; they may come from a transplant donor. This chain joins TRBV18 and TRBJ2-7; D gene unclear. CDR3 in amino acids: CASTASYEQYF. The CDR3 nucleotides read TGTGCCAGCACGGCCTCCTACGAGCAGTACTTC.